A selection of T cell receptor beta chains follows, all from one sample in a study of CD8 T cells in ankylosing spondylitis. One entry per CDR3 protein, called by TCRdb with MiXCR from the 5' RACE reads. Counted here are fewer than 400,000 distinct CDR3 sequences, around 8% occurring once; the ten biggest clones make up roughly 15%. Input material: blood, either unsorted or a sorted T cell fraction (not recorded which). The receptors stem from a male donor with ankylosing spondylitis. Both conserved end residues are part of each CDR3. A D gene is named only where the DNA matches it firmly. A row's size may be missing; if present it is once, few, many or a size class.

- TRBJ1-2 TRBV30 - CAWSRRQGGYGYTF TGTGCCTGGAGTCGGCGCCAGGGCGGCTATGGCTACACCTTC
TRBD2 TRBJ2-7 TRBV12-3/TRBV12-4 few CASSPRTSGADYEQYF TGTGCCAGCAGTCCGCGGACTAGCGGGGCCGACTACGAGCAGTACTTC
- TRBJ2-5 TRBV7-8 - CASSLFSGAFQETQYF TGTGCCAGCAGCTTATTTTCTGGGGCTTTCCAAGAGACCCAGTACTTC
- TRBJ2-4 TRBV7-2 many CASSLARGRVVKNIQYF TGTGCCAGCAGCTTAGCTCGGGGGCGGGTGGTCAAAAACATTCAGTACTTC
TRBD2 TRBJ2-1 TRBV11-3 - CASARGSGRGGEQFF TGTGCCAGCGCTCGGGGTAGCGGGAGGGGAGGTGAGCAGTTCTTC
TRBD1 TRBJ1-1 TRBV28 few CASRKTGGNTEAFF TGTGCCAGCAGGAAGACAGGGGGGAACACTGAAGCTTTCTTT
- TRBJ2-7 TRBV10-3 - CAISDRAYEQYF TGTGCCATCAGTGACAGGGCCTACGAGCAGTACTTC
TRBD1 TRBJ1-3 TRBV5-1 few CASSFHRDRQPKRNTIYF TGCGCCAGCAGCTTTCACCGGGACAGGCAACCTAAAAGAAACACCATATATTTT
- TRBJ2-7 TRBV18 few CASSPPGGGEQYF TGTGCCAGCTCACCCCCCGGGGGTGGCGAGCAGTACTTC
- TRBJ1-5 TRBV7-8 many CASSFLGSNQPQHF TGTGCCAGCAGCTTCCTTGGTAGCAATCAGCCCCAGCATTTT
- TRBJ2-7 TRBV7-3 - CASSLRGGTPYEQYF TGTGCCAGCAGCCTTAGAGGGGGGACACCCTACGAGCAGTACTTC
- TRBJ2-7 TRBV2 many CASGQGNVYEQYF TGTGCCAGCGGGCAGGGTAATGTCTACGAGCAGTACTTC
- TRBJ2-1 TRBV4-1 many CASSPGQRSYNEQFF TGCGCCAGCAGCCCGGGACAACGCTCCTACAATGAGCAGTTCTTC
- TRBJ2-1 TRBV4-3 - CASSQVPGFAEQFF TGCGCCAGCAGCCAAGTCCCAGGGTTTGCCGAGCAGTTCTTC
- TRBJ2-1 TRBV29-1 many CSVAPDEQFF TGCAGCGTTGCACCGGATGAGCAGTTCTTC
- TRBJ2-7 TRBV4-3 many CASSQDPRTYEQYF TGCGCCAGCAGCCAAGATCCCCGGACCTACGAGCAGTACTTC
- TRBJ1-4 TRBV6-1 many CASRRGGNEKLFF TGTGCCAGCAGGCGGGGCGGAAATGAAAAACTGTTTTTT
- TRBJ1-6 TRBV7-9 - CASSLAQDDSPLHF TGTGCCAGCAGCTTAGCTCAGGATGATTCACCCCTCCACTTT
TRBD1 TRBJ2-3 TRBV5-1 - CASSFGTGAKTQYF TGCGCCAGCAGCTTTGGGACAGGGGCAAAAACGCAGTATTTT
- TRBJ1-1 TRBV5-4 few CASSRVGGTEAFF TGTGCCAGCAGTCGTGTTGGGGGAACTGAAGCTTTCTTT
- TRBJ1-1 TRBV12-5 few CASGLFRVGGPDNTEAFF TGTGCTAGTGGTTTGTTCCGGGTGGGGGGCCCCGATAACACTGAAGCTTTCTTT
TRBD1 TRBJ1-1 TRBV29-1 - CSVLEGQGGTEAFF TGCAGCGTCCTGGAAGGGCAGGGGGGCACTGAAGCTTTCTTT
TRBD1 TRBJ1-4 TRBV11-2 many CASSLTSAGGYEKLFF TGTGCCAGCAGCCTGACGTCTGCAGGGGGTTATGAAAAACTGTTTTTT
- TRBJ2-7 TRBV18 - CASSPSGSEYEQYF TGTGCCAGCTCACCATCCGGGTCGGAGTACGAGCAGTACTTC
TRBD2 TRBJ2-5 TRBV3-1 few CASSQDVGLAQETQYF TGTGCCAGCAGCCAAGATGTGGGACTAGCCCAAGAGACCCAGTACTTC
- TRBJ2-7 TRBV20-1 few CSDKPPGEEQYF TGCAGTGATAAACCCCCTGGGGAAGAGCAGTACTTC
TRBD2 TRBJ2-7 TRBV2 - CASSTSGFYEQYF TGTGCCAGCTCGACTAGCGGGTTCTACGAGCAGTACTTC
TRBD2 TRBJ2-7 TRBV27 - CASSSSGRIHEQYF TGTGCCAGCAGTAGTAGCGGGAGGATCCACGAGCAGTACTTC
- TRBJ1-1 TRBV18 - CASSPGRRGTEAFF TGTGCCAGCTCCCCGGGCCGGAGGGGGACTGAAGCTTTCTTT
- TRBJ2-7 TRBV10-3 - CAISEGVGSSYEQYF TGTGCCATCAGTGAGGGCGTAGGGTCGTCCTACGAGCAGTACTTC
- TRBJ1-1 TRBV5-1 many CASSPRIVDTEAFF TGCGCCAGCAGCCCACGGATAGTTGACACTGAAGCTTTCTTT
- TRBJ1-2 TRBV5-1 - CASSTDPGYGYTF TGCGCCAGCAGCACCGACCCAGGCTATGGCTACACCTTC
- TRBJ1-2 TRBV7-9 few CASSSSAGYTF TGTGCCAGCAGCTCATCAGCCGGCTACACCTTC
TRBD2 TRBJ2-5 TRBV20-1 few CSATDAGGVETQYF TGCAGTGCTACCGACGCGGGAGGGGTGGAGACCCAGTACTTC
- TRBJ2-7 TRBV7-8 few CASSLGAGPSLGDSYEQYF TGTGCCAGCAGCTTAGGGGCGGGACCGTCCCTTGGTGACTCCTACGAGCAGTACTTC
- TRBJ2-1 TRBV6-5 few CASSYYSRESTYEQFF TGTGCCAGCAGTTACTACAGTCGGGAGAGCACCTATGAGCAGTTCTTC
- TRBJ2-6 TRBV12-3/TRBV12-4 many CASSAPAYRQLFSGANVLTF TGTGCCAGCAGCGCACCGGCCTACCGTCAACTCTTCTCTGGGGCCAACGTCCTGACTTTC
- TRBJ2-1 TRBV12-3/TRBV12-4 - CASQSGVHNEQFF TGTGCCAGCCAGTCAGGAGTACACAATGAGCAGTTCTTC
TRBD1 TRBJ1-5 TRBV7-8 - CASSVEGAQGQPQHF TGTGCCAGCAGCGTCGAGGGGGCGCAAGGGCAGCCCCAGCATTTT
- TRBJ2-7 TRBV18 - CASSPSVEGYEQYF TGTGCCAGCTCACCGTCCGTGGAAGGGTACGAGCAGTACTTC
- TRBJ2-7 TRBV5-1 many CASSPTGVGIEQYF TGCGCCAGCAGCCCAACCGGGGTGGGAATCGAGCAGTACTTC
- TRBJ2-1 TRBV11-3 few CASSLGGTSYNEQFF TGTGCCAGCAGCTTAGGCGGGACTTCCTACAATGAGCAGTTCTTC
- TRBJ2-7 TRBV2 many CASRITGGAFYEQYF TGTGCCAGCAGGATTACAGGAGGCGCTTTCTACGAGCAGTACTTC
TRBD2 TRBJ2-1 TRBV7-2 - CASSIHSSGGWNEQFF TGTGCCAGCAGCATCCACTCTAGCGGGGGTTGGAATGAGCAGTTCTTC
- TRBJ2-5 TRBV12-3/TRBV12-4 few CASTTRRGETQYF TGTGCCAGCACTACTCGGAGGGGAGAGACCCAGTACTTC
- TRBJ1-4 TRBV20-1 few CSAIHPGEKLFF TGCAGTGCCATTCACCCGGGCGAAAAACTGTTTTTT
TRBD1 TRBJ2-7 TRBV12-3/TRBV12-4 many CASARGTGQLYEQYF TGTGCCAGCGCCCGTGGAACGGGACAGCTTTACGAGCAGTACTTC
TRBD2 TRBJ2-7 TRBV11-2 - CASSFASGAGYEQYF TGTGCCAGCAGCTTTGCCAGCGGGGCGGGGTACGAGCAGTACTTC
TRBD2 TRBJ2-3 TRBV6-2/TRBV6-3 few CASSYSSGTPPPAADTQYF TGTGCCAGCAGTTACTCGAGCGGGACTCCGCCTCCGGCGGCAGATACGCAGTATTTT
- TRBJ1-1 TRBV7-9 few CASSLPPSF TGTGCCAGCAGCCTTCCCCCGTCCTTT
- TRBJ2-7 TRBV25-1 few CASNIPGRMYF TGTGCCAGCAACATACCGGGACGGATGTACTTC
- TRBJ2-1 TRBV6-2/TRBV6-3 many CASSYAHFGQFF TGTGCCAGCAGTTACGCCCATTTCGGGCAGTTCTTC
TRBD1 TRBJ1-6 TRBV3-1 - CASSRRQGENSPLHF TGTGCCAGCAGCCGGAGACAGGGGGAAAATTCACCCCTCCACTTT
- TRBJ2-1 TRBV18 few CASSPTRDNEQFF TGTGCCAGCTCACCAACCAGAGACAATGAGCAGTTCTTC